Each of the 21 T cell receptor beta chains below was sequenced from the same sample in a study of cytomegalovirus exposure and HLA in healthy donors. The primer mix had 60 Vbeta and 13 Jbeta primers. TCRdb's table, derived via immunoSEQ multiplex PCR, lists solely in-frame clones and lacks some. The sample shows 150,000 to 200,000 clones, over 75% of them seen only once. The sequencing input was PBMCs. These receptors all stem from a man aged 18 to 30 in good health and CMV-seronegative.

The CDR3 spells CASSIGQFDSPLHF. CDR3 bases: TGTGCCAGTAGTATTGGGCAGTTCGACTCACCCCTCCACTTT. The V gene is TRBV19, the J gene TRBJ1-6; no clear D gene. The CDR3 length is 14 residues. Germline lookup yields CDR1 LNHDA and CDR2 SQIVND (reference sequence). V was trimmed by 3 bases and J by 10 bases, leaving 13 bases between them.

This clone was seen once. This rearrangement joins TRBV12-5 to TRBJ2-1; 8 nucleotides line up with TRBD2. The CDR3 extends over 13 amino acids. Per the germline V gene, CDR1 is LGHNT and CDR2 is FRNRAP. With 5 bases clipped from V and 8 bases from J, the junction kept 5 bases outside the gene matches. As DNA, the CDR3 is TGTGCTAGTGGTATAGGACTAGCATATGAGCAGTTCTTC. This gives the protein CASGIGLAYEQFF.

The CDR3 region has the DNA TGTGCCAGCAGCTTAACATTATTTTCTCAGCCCCAGCATTTT. It translates to CASSLTLFSQPQHF. This rearrangement joins TRBV7-2 to TRBJ1-5; no definite D call. Trimming took off 2 bases at V and 6 bases at J, with 11 bases between the two ends. The length of the CDR3 is 14 residues. The germline CDR1 and CDR2 sequences are SGHTA and FQGNSA.

The chain is built from TRBV21-1 and TRBJ2-7; the listed D gene, TRBD1, was not tested against the DNA. TRBV21-1 is termed a pseudogene. CDR3 length equals 17 residues. The CDR3 sequence: CASSKDVRQGRCDEQYF. CDR3 DNA: TGTGCCAGCAGCAAAGATGTCCGACAGGGGAGGTGCGACGAGCAGTACTTC.

This clone was counted only a few times. This chain uses TRBV6-5 with TRBJ1-1; D is uncertain. The germline V gene has CDR1 MNHEY and CDR2 SVGAGI. The V and J ends lost 1 base and 7 bases respectively, with 10 bases between them. There are 13 residues in the CDR3. CDR3 in DNA: TGTGCCAGCAGTTACTGGGCAACCGATGAAGCTTTCTTT. Protein product: CASSYWATDEAFF.

The V gene is TRBV5-1, the J gene TRBJ2-7, with TRBD1 matching over 7 bases. Germline lookup yields CDR1 SGHRS and CDR2 YFSETQ. The CDR3 totals 18 residues. V shed 4 bases, J shed 2 bases, and the junction held 18 bases outside the gene matches. The CDR3 spells CASSTGGDSLLLPYEQYF. The CDR3, as DNA: TGCGCCAGCAGCACTGGTGGGGACAGCCTACTCCTTCCCTACGAGCAGTACTTC. Full variable domain (missing parts from reference TRBV5-1 and TRBJ2-7): KAGVTQTPRYLIKTRGQQVTLSCSPISGHRSVSWYQQTPGQGLQFLFEYFSETQRNKGNFPGRFSGRQFSNSRSEMNVSTLELGDSALYLCASSTGGDSLLLPYEQYFGPGTRLTVT.

The CDR3 here is CSASQGRVAFF. The DNA of the CDR3 is TGCAGTGCTAGTCAGGGGCGCGTGGCTTTCTTT. The J gene is TRBJ1-1, the V gene TRBV20-1, with a possible D match to TRBD1 (6 bases). The V gene's germline CDR1 is DFQATT and CDR2 SNEGSKA (reference sequence). Trimming stripped 3 bases from V and 11 bases from J, with 13 bases between. The CDR3 is 11 amino acids.

The chain uses TRBV19 and TRBJ1-4; 8 bases map to TRBD1. Looked up from germline, CDR1 is LNHDA and CDR2 is SQIVND (reference sequence). The CDR3 has 14 residues. Unmatched junction bases numbered 3, after V lost 3 bases and J lost 6 bases. CDR3: CASSIDRGYEKLFF. The CDR3, as DNA: TGTGCCAGTAGTATTGACAGGGGATATGAAAAACTGTTTTTT.

The CDR3 region has the DNA TGTGCCAGCAGCACCCGGACTAGCGCCGGGGAGCTGTTTTTT. Encoded protein: CASSTRTSAGELFF. This chain connects TRBV9 to TRBJ2-2; 9 bases are shared with TRBD2. Germline-derived CDR1 and CDR2 are SGDLS and YYNGEE. J gave up 6 bases and V 4 bases, and 4 bases lay outside the gene matches. This CDR3 is 14 amino acids long.

V usage is TRBV18 and J usage is TRBJ2-1, with 8 bases fitting TRBD2. V dropped 5 bases and J dropped 0; count of bases not matched to a gene: 3. Germline V gene sequence: CDR1 KGHSH, CDR2 LQKENI. CDR3 length: 15 amino acids. The CDR3 reads CASSSTSGSYNEQFF. The CDR3 DNA reads as TGTGCCAGCTCATCCACTAGCGGCTCCTACAATGAGCAGTTCTTC.

This clone occurred a few times. The chain joins TRBV7-9 to TRBJ1-5; the D is unclear. Germline CDR1 SEHNR, CDR2 FQNEAQ (reference sequence). The CDR3 runs to 12 residues. V lost 5 bases, J lost 3 bases, and 5 bases lay in between. CDR3: CASSEINQPQHF. The CDR3 DNA reads as TGTGCCAGCAGCGAGATCAATCAGCCCCAGCATTTT.

This clone has just a few counts. V is TRBV7-3 and J is TRBJ1-2; 10 nucleotides line up with TRBD1. V lost 5 bases to trimming and J lost 7 bases; unmatched junction nucleotides: 10. The CDR3 loop spans 15 amino acids. Germline V gene sequence: CDR1 SGHTA, CDR2 FQGTGA. CDR3 amino acids: CASSLRGQGSSGYTF. CDR3 nucleotides: TGTGCCAGCAGCCTAAGGGGACAGGGGTCCAGTGGCTACACCTTC.

The chain carries TRBV6-1 and TRBJ2-7; the match to TRBD2 covers 8 bases. Per germline, CDR1 MNHNS and CDR2 SASEGT. The CDR3 has 14 amino acids. V lost 8 bases to trimming and J lost 2 bases; unmatched junction nucleotides: 8. The DNA for the CDR3 is TGTGCCAGCGGAAAGGCGGGGGGCCCCTACGAGCAGTACTTC. As protein: CASGKAGGPYEQYF.

The chain has TRBV30 and TRBJ1-1; no clear D. Germline V CDR1 and CDR2: GTSNPN, SVGIG (reference sequence). CDR3 length: 14 residues. The V end was cut by 0 bases, the J end by 0 bases, with 8 bases between. DNA for the CDR3: TGTGCCTGGAGTGTACCGGGTATGAACACTGAAGCTTTCTTT. This sequence encodes CAWSVPGMNTEAFF.

The gene calls are TRBV6-5 and TRBJ1-5; TRBD1 might be the D (6 bases). The V end lost 4 bases, the J end lost 3 bases, and 10 bases lay between the germline ends. Germline CDR1 MNHEY, CDR2 SVGAGI. The CDR3 loop spans 14 amino acids. CDR3 amino acids: CASSLGQYNQPQHF. In DNA form, the CDR3 reads TGTGCCAGCAGTTTAGGACAGTACAATCAGCCCCAGCATTTT.

This clone was found a few times. This rearrangement joins TRBV7-3 to TRBJ2-3; D is unclear. The V end was cut by 2 bases, the J end by 1 base, with 4 bases between. In germline, CDR1 is SGHTA, CDR2 FQGTGA. There are 13 residues in the CDR3. CDR3 sequence: CASSLFGTDTQYF. As DNA, the CDR3 is TGTGCCAGCAGCTTATTCGGCACAGATACGCAGTATTTT.

The V gene is TRBV5-6, the J gene TRBJ1-2; 7 bases match TRBD1. Trimming took 5 bases from V and 0 from J; bases not matched to a gene: 4. Germline values: CDR1 SGHDT, CDR2 YYEEEE. This CDR3 is 14 amino acids long. This chain's CDR3 is CASSGTVTNYGYTF. The CDR3 DNA is TGTGCCAGCAGTGGGACAGTTACTAACTATGGCTACACCTTC. Full variable domain (outside the CDR3, taken from reference TRBV5-6 and TRBJ1-2): DAGVTQSPTHLIKTRGQQVTLRCSPKSGHDTVSWYQQALGQGPQFIFQYYEEEERQRGNFPDRFSGHQFPNYSSELNVNALLLGDSALYLCASSGTVTNYGYTFGSGTRLTVV.

This clone was counted only a few times. The chain uses TRBV6-1 and TRBJ1-1, with TRBD1 identical over 10 bases. CDR1 is MNHNS, CDR2 SASEGT, per germline. The CDR3 has 15 amino acids. V lost 6 bases and J lost 1; bases outside the gene matches: 5. CDR3 sequence reads: CASRSGQGENTEAFF. Written as DNA, the CDR3 is TGTGCCAGCAGATCCGGACAGGGGGAGAACACTGAAGCTTTCTTT.

The rearrangement uses TRBV5-1 and TRBJ1-2; 7 bases line up with TRBD1. The CDR3 contains 14 residues. The V segment lost 0 bases and the J segment 8 bases; nucleotides outside the gene matches: 7. Germline V gene data show CDR1 as SGHRS and CDR2 as YFSETQ. The CDR3, as DNA: TGCGCCAGCAGCTTGGGGGACAGTCCGGGGGGCTACACCTTC. It codes for CASSLGDSPGGYTF.

CDR3 in amino acids: CSVAQEINSPLHF. The CDR3 DNA reads TGCAGCGTTGCACAGGAGATAAATTCACCCCTCCACTTT. The chain combines TRBV29-1 with TRBJ1-6; the D gene is possibly TRBD1 (5 bases). Germline V gives CDR1 SQVTM, CDR2 ANQGSEA. V was trimmed by 4 bases and J by 7 bases, leaving 11 bases between them. The CDR3 has 13 amino acids.

In nucleotides, the CDR3 is TGTGCCAGCTCAATCGGGACTAGCGGATACAATGAGCAGTTCTTC. It codes for CASSIGTSGYNEQFF. V usage is TRBV27 and J usage is TRBJ2-1; 11 nucleotides align to TRBD2. The germline CDR1 and CDR2 sequences are MNHEY and SMNVEV (reference sequence). V dropped 8 bases and J dropped 4; count of bases not matched to a gene: 7. The CDR3 totals 15 residues.